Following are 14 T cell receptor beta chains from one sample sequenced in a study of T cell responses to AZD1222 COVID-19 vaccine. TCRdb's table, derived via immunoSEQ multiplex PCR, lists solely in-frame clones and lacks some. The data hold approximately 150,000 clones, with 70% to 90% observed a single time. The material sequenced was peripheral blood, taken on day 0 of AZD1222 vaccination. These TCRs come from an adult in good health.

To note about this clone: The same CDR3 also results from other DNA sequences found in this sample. The CDR3 reads CASSLSSGNTIYF. As DNA, the CDR3 is TGTGCCAGCAGTTTATCATCTGGAAACACCATATATTTT. V usage is TRBV27 and J usage is TRBJ1-3; D remains unclear. The V and J ends lost 0 bases and 1 base respectively, with 1 base between them. The CDR3 runs to 13 residues. Germline assignment: CDR1 MNHEY and CDR2 SMNVEV (reference sequence).

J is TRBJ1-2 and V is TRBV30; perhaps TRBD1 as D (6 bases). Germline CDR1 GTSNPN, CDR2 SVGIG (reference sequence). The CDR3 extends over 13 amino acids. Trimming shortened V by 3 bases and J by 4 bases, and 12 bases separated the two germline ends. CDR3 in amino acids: CAWSAQGTYGYTF. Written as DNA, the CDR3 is TGTGCCTGGAGCGCACAGGGTACCTATGGCTACACCTTC.

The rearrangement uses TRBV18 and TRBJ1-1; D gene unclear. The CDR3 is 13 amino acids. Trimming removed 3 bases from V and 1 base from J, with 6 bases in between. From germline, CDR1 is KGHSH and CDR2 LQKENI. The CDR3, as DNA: TGTGCCAGCTCACCCGGCCAGAACACTGAAGCTTTCTTT. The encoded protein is CASSPGQNTEAFF. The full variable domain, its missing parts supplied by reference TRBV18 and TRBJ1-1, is NAGVMQNPRHLVRRRGQEARLRCSPMKGHSHVYWYRQLPEEGLKFMVYLQKENIIDESGMPKERFSAEFPKEGPSILRIQQVVRGDSAAYFCASSPGQNTEAFFGQGTRLTVV.

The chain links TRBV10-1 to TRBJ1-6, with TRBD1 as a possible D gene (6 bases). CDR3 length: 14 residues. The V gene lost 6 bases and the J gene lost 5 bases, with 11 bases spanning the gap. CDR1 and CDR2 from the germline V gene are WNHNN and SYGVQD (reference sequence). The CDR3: CASRGDTDNSPLHF. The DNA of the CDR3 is TGCGCCAGCAGGGGGGACACGGATAATTCACCCCTCCACTTT.

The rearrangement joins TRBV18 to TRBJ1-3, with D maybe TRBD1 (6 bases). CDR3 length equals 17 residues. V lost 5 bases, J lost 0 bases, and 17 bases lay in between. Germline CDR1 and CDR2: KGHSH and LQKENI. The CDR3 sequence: CASSTQLTGASGNTIYF. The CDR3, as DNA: TGTGCCAGCTCAACCCAACTGACGGGGGCCTCTGGAAACACCATATATTTT. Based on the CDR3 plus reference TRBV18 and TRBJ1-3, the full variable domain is NAGVMQNPRHLVRRRGQEARLRCSPMKGHSHVYWYRQLPEEGLKFMVYLQKENIIDESGMPKERFSAEFPKEGPSILRIQQVVRGDSAAYFCASSTQLTGASGNTIYFGEGSWLTVV.

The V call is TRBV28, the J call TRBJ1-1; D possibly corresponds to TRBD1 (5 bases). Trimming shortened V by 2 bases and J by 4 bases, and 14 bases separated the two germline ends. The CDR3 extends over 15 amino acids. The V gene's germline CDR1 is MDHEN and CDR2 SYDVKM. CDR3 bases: TGTGCCAGCAGTTTAATACAGGAACGAACCACTGAAGCTTTCTTT. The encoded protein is CASSLIQERTTEAFF.

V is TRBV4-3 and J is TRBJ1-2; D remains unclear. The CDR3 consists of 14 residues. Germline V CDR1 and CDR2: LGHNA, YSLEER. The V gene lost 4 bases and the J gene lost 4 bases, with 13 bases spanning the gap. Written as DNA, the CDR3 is TGCGCCAGCAGCCGAGAGGGCGGCGCCTATGGCTACACCTTC. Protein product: CASSREGGAYGYTF.

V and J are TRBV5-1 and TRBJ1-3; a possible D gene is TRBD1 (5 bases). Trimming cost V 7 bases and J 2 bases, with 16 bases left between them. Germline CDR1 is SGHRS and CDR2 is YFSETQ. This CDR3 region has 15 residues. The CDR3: CASRIEGSAGNTIYF. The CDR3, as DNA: TGCGCCAGCCGAATTGAGGGGTCGGCTGGAAACACCATATATTTT.

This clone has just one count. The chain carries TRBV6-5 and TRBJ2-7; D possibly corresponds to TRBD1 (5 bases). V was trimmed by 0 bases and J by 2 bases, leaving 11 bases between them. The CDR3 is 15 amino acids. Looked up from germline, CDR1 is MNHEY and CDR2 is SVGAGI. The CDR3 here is CASSYSILGAYEQYF. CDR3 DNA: TGTGCCAGCAGTTACTCGATTTTAGGGGCCTACGAGCAGTACTTC.

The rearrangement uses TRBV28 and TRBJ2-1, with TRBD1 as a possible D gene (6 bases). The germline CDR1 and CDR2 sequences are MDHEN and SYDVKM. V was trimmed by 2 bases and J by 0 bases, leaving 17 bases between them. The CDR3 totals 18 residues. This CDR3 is CASSLIRGRIISYNEQFF. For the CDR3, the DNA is TGTGCCAGCAGTTTAATCAGGGGCCGAATTATCTCCTACAATGAGCAGTTCTTC.

The CDR3 protein is CASSYGTDTQYF. The CDR3 DNA sequence: TGTGCCAGCAGTTACGGCACAGATACGCAGTATTTT. The V and J genes are TRBV6-6 and TRBJ2-3, with D unclear. CDR1 and CDR2 from the germline V gene are MNHNY and SVGAGI (reference sequence). Trimming stripped 2 bases from V and 1 base from J, with 1 base between. CDR3 length: 12 amino acids.

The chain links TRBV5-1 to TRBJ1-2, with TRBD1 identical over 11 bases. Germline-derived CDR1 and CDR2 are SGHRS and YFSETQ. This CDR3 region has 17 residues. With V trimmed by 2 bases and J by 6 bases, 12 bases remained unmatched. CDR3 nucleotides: TGCGCCAGCAGCTTAGGACAGGGGGCGCAGTATCGGGATGGCTACACCTTC. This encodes CASSLGQGAQYRDGYTF.

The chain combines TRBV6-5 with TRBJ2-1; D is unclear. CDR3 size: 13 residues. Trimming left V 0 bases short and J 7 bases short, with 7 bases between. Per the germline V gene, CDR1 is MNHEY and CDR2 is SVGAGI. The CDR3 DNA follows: TGTGCCAGCAGTTACTCTAGCCTGAATGAGCAGTTCTTC. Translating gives CASSYSSLNEQFF.

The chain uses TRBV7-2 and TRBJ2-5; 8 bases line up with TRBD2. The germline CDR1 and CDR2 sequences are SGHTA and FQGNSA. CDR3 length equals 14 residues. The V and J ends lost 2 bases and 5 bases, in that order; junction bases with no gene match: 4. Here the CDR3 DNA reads TGTGCCAGCAGCTTAATGGGGACTAGTGAGACCCAGTACTTC. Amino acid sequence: CASSLMGTSETQYF.